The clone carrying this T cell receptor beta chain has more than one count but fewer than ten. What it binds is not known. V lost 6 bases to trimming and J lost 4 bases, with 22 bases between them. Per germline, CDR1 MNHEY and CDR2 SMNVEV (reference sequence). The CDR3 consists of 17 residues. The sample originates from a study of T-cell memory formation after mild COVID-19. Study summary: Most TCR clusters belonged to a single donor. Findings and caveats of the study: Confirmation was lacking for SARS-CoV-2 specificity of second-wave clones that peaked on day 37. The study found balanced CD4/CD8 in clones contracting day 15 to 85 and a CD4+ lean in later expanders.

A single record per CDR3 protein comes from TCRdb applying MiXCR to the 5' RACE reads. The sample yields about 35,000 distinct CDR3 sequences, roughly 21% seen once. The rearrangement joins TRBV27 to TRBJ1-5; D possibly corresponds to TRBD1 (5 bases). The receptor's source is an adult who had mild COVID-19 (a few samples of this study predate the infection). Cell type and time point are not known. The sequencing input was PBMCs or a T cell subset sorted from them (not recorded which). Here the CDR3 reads CASSRMWGQGSNQPQHF. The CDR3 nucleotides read TGTGCCAGCAGCCGTATGTGGGGTCAGGGCAGTAATCAGCCCCAGCATTTT.